This T cell receptor beta chain was retrieved from a study of Ad26.COV2.S vaccination and SARS-CoV-2 variants. Background on the study: It was the COV1001 Ad26.COV2.S trial arm that included the donor. Study observations and caveats: Recipients of vaccine and of placebo showed similar breadth of their non-spike TCR repertoires.

As for this clone: No antigen is known for it.

TCRdb's table, derived via immunoSEQ multiplex PCR, lists solely in-frame clones and lacks some. Among some 300,000 clones listed, just over 85% were seen once. V shed 4 bases and J shed 5 bases, with 12 bases lying between them. The CDR3 length is 13 residues. Germline V gene data show CDR1 as SGHRS and CDR2 as YFSETQ. Treatment indicated: some 20 received Ad26.COV2.S at low or high dose, single or two shots; 5 received placebo; per-sample allocation not given. After the first vaccine or placebo injection, samples were drawn on day 63. This person who donated was an adult of 18-55 years in Boston. The sequence came from a person aged 18-65 years who received the Ad26.COV2.S COVID-19 vaccine or a placebo. The material was peripheral blood, obtained in a trial of Ad26.COV2.S vaccine versus placebo. The chain couples TRBV5-1 to TRBJ1-1; TRBD1 is a possible D gene (6 bases). CDR3 nucleotide sequence: TGCGCCAGCAGCCAGACAGGCGGGACTGAAGCTTTCTTT. Its protein product is CASSQTGGTEAFF. Filled out from reference TRBV5-1 and TRBJ1-1, the complete variable domain reads KAGVTQTPRYLIKTRGQQVTLSCSPISGHRSVSWYQQTPGQGLQFLFEYFSETQRNKGNFPGRFSGRQFSNSRSEMNVSTLELGDSALYLCASSQTGGTEAFFGQGTRLTVV.